Following are 10 T cell receptor beta chains from one sample sequenced in a study of shared clonotypes between healthy human individuals. TCRdb's table, derived via immunoSEQ multiplex PCR, lists solely in-frame clones and lacks some. The sample consists of some 1,600,000 clones, 98% of them appearing once. The source material was naive CD4+ T cells sorted from blood. Subset here: CD45RA+ positively selected. These receptors all stem from a man aged 30 to 45 in good health.

The chain joins TRBV9 to TRBJ1-1; D not certain. The V end was cut by 0 bases, the J end by 2 bases, with 11 bases between. CDR1 is SGDLS and CDR2 is YYNGEE in the germline V gene. The CDR3 totals 15 residues. The CDR3 reads CASSVDSLANTEAFF. CDR3 coding DNA: TGTGCCAGCAGCGTAGACAGCCTCGCAAACACTGAAGCTTTCTTT.

Note on this clone: Other nucleotide sequences from this sample produce the same CDR3. The chain combines TRBV5-1 with TRBJ2-7; 11 bases align to TRBD2. This CDR3 spans 15 amino acids. Germline values: CDR1 SGHRS, CDR2 YFSETQ. Unmatched junction bases numbered 1, after V lost 2 bases and J lost 0 bases. The CDR3 protein is CASSLTSGSSYEQYF. In DNA, the CDR3 is TGCGCCAGCAGCTTAACTAGCGGGAGCTCCTACGAGCAGTACTTC.

The J gene is TRBJ1-2, the V gene TRBV5-4; D remains ambiguous. The CDR3 covers 15 residues. The germline V gene has CDR1 SGHNT and CDR2 YYREEE (reference sequence). Trimming took off 0 bases at V and 3 bases at J, with 12 bases between the two ends. The CDR3 sequence: CASSLDWGTDYGYTF. The CDR3 DNA reads TGTGCCAGCAGCTTGGACTGGGGTACGGACTATGGCTACACCTTC.

This clone was seen only once. The chain joins TRBV19 to TRBJ2-7; the D call may be TRBD1 or TRBD2 (5 bases each). V was pared by 5 bases and J by 2 bases, with 10 bases between. Germline lookup yields CDR1 LNHDA and CDR2 SQIVND (reference sequence). CDR3 length: 13 amino acids. CDR3 bases: TGTGCCAGTAGTGTCAGGGACGCCTACGAGCAGTACTTC. Its protein product is CASSVRDAYEQYF.

This clone has a handful of counts. The same CDR3 also results from other DNA sequences found in this sample. The chain links TRBV5-1 to TRBJ2-5; no clear D. In germline, CDR1 is SGHRS, CDR2 YFSETQ. Trimming stripped 4 bases from V and 1 base from J, with 2 bases between. The CDR3 runs to 11 residues. This CDR3 is CASSTQETQYF. The CDR3 DNA follows: TGCGCCAGCAGCACCCAAGAGACCCAGTACTTC.

This chain links TRBV28 with TRBJ2-1, with D possibly called TRBD1 or TRBD2 (5 bases each). The germline gives CDR1 MDHEN, CDR2 SYDVKM. Trimming pared 5 bases from V and 4 bases from J, leaving 15 bases between. The CDR3 is 15 residues long. Here the CDR3 reads CASSHGASRYNEQFF. In DNA form, the CDR3 reads TGTGCCAGCAGTCACGGGGCTAGCAGATACAATGAGCAGTTCTTC.

This chain links TRBV11-1 with TRBJ1-1, with D hard to call. The CDR3 extends over 14 amino acids. The ends were cut back, 5 bases at V and 4 bases at J, with 14 bases in the middle. Germline V gene sequence: CDR1 SGHAT, CDR2 FQDESV (reference sequence). The CDR3 DNA reads TGTGCCAGCAGCCCTCATTCCCACGGCACTGAAGCTTTCTTT. Protein sequence: CASSPHSHGTEAFF.

This chain links TRBV18 with TRBJ1-1, with no clear D. Between the trimmed V and J ends, which lost 0 bases and 0 bases, there was a span of 8 bases. Per germline, CDR1 KGHSH and CDR2 LQKENI. This CDR3 is built from 15 residues. The DNA for the CDR3 is TGTGCCAGCTCACCACCGAGGGTGCTGAACACTGAAGCTTTCTTT. It yields the protein CASSPPRVLNTEAFF.

The chain couples TRBV28 to TRBJ2-7; the D gene could be TRBD1 or TRBD2 (7 bases each). Trimming shortened V by 7 bases and J by 6 bases, and 22 bases separated the two germline ends. Germline CDR1 reads MDHEN; CDR2 reads SYDVKM. CDR3 length equals 15 residues. The CDR3: CASTGGVRGSFEQYF. The CDR3 DNA sequence: TGTGCCAGCACAGGGGGGGTGAGGGGGAGTTTCGAGCAGTACTTC.

This sequence joins TRBV4-3 and TRBJ1-2; unclear D gene. Trimming left V 2 bases short and J 1 base short, with 8 bases between. This CDR3 comprises 14 residues. Germline loops: CDR1 LGHNA, CDR2 YSLEER. CDR3 in DNA: TGCGCCAGCAGCCAACGACGGTATAACTATGGCTACACCTTC. Its translation: CASSQRRYNYGYTF.